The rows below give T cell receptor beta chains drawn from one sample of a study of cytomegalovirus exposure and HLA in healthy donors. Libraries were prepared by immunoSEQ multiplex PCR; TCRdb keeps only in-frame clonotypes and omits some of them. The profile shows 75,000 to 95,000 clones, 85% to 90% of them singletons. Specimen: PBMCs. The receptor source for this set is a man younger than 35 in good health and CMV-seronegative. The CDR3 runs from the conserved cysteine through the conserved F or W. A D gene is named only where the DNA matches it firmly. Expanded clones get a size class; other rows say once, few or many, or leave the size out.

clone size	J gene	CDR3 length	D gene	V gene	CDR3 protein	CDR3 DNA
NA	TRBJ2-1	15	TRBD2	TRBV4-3	CASSQDFGTIDEQFF	TGCGCCAGCAGCCAAGATTTCGGGACTATCGATGAGCAGTTCTTC
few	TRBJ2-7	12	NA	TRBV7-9	CASSLTEYEQYF	TGTGCCAGCAGCTTGACAGAGTACGAGCAGTACTTC
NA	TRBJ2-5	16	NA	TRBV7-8	CASSFTGGGPWETQYF	TGTGCCAGCAGCTTCACAGGGGGGGGGCCTTGGGAGACCCAGTACTTC
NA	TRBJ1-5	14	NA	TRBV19	CASFGTSKGQPQHF	TGTGCCAGCTTCGGGACTTCAAAAGGACAGCCCCAGCATTTT
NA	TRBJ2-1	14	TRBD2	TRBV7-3	CASSFASGRDEQFF	TGTGCCAGCAGCTTCGCTAGCGGGAGGGATGAGCAGTTCTTC
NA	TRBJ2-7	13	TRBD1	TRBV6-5	CASNEAGGYEQYF	TGTGCCAGCAACGAGGCAGGGGGCTACGAGCAGTACTTC
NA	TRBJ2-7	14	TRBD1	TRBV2	CARSRRDRPYEQYF	TGTGCCAGGAGCCGCCGGGACAGGCCCTACGAGCAGTACTTC
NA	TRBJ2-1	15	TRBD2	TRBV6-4	CASSRLAGLNNEQFF	TGTGCCAGCAGTCGACTAGCGGGCCTGAACAATGAGCAGTTCTTC
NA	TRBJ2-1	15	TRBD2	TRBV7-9	CASSLASGTSGEQFF	TGTGCCAGCAGCTTAGCTAGCGGGACGTCCGGTGAGCAGTTCTTC
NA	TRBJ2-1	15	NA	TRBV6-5	CASSYSGAPNNEQFF	TGTGCTAGCAGTTACAGTGGGGCCCCTAACAATGAGCAGTTCTTC
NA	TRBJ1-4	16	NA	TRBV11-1	CASSLRVGATNEKLFF	TGTGCCAGCAGCTTAAGAGTCGGTGCAACTAATGAAAAACTGTTTTTT
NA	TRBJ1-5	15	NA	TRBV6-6	CASSPSRRSNQPQHF	TGTGCCAGCAGTCCCTCACGGAGAAGCAATCAGCCCCAGCATTTT
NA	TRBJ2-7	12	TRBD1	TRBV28	CAGGDRGYEQYF	TGTGCCGGAGGGGACAGGGGGTACGAGCAGTACTTC
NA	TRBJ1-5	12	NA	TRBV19	CASRGEGQPQHF	TGTGCCAGTAGGGGCGAGGGTCAGCCCCAGCATTTT
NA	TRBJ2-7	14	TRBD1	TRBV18	CASSLGQGLHEQYF	TGTGCCAGCTCACTGGGACAGGGGTTACACGAGCAGTACTTC
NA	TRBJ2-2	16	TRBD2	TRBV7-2	CASSLNSGSVTGELFF	TGTGCCAGCAGCTTAAATAGCGGGAGCGTCACCGGGGAGCTGTTTTTT
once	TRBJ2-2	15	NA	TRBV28	CASSLPLVSAGELFF	TGTGCCAGCAGTTTACCGCTAGTTTCGGCCGGGGAGCTGTTTTTT
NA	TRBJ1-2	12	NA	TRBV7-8	CASSPRVAGYTF	TGTGCCAGCAGCCCCCGGGTTGCGGGCTACACCTTC
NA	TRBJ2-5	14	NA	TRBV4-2	CASSHPRVQETQYF	TGTGCCAGCAGCCATCCCCGGGTCCAAGAGACCCAGTACTTC
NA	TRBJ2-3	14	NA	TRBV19	CASSPTVATDTQYF	TGTGCCAGTAGCCCGACAGTGGCGACAGATACGCAGTATTTT
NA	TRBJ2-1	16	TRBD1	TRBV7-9	CASSVGRQGEYNEQFF	TGTGCCAGCAGTGTGGGTCGACAGGGGGAATACAATGAGCAGTTCTTC
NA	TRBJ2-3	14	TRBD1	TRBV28	CASSDRGPGDTQYF	TGTGCCAGCAGTGACAGGGGGCCGGGTGATACGCAGTATTTT
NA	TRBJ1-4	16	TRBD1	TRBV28	CASSLWTGTGDEKLFF	TGTGCCAGCAGTTTATGGACCGGGACAGGGGATGAAAAACTGTTTTTT
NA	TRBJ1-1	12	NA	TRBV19	CASRRDYTEAFF	TGTGCCAGTAGGAGGGACTACACTGAAGCTTTCTTT
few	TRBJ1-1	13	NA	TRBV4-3	CASGSRANTEAFF	TGCGCCAGCGGAAGCAGGGCCAACACTGAAGCTTTCTTT
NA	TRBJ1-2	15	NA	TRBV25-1	CASSDATARGYGYTF	TGTGCCAGCAGTGACGCGACAGCCAGGGGCTATGGCTACACCTTC
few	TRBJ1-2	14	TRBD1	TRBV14	CASSQAGQGYGYTF	TGTGCCAGCAGCCAAGCGGGACAGGGTTATGGCTACACCTTC
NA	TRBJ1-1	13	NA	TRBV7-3	CASSIEVNTEAFF	TGTGCCAGCAGCATAGAGGTGAACACTGAAGCTTTCTTT
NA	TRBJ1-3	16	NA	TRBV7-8	CASSLGRTVSGNTIYF	TGTGCCAGCAGCTTAGGGAGGACGGTCTCTGGAAACACCATATATTTT
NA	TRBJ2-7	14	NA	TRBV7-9	CASSRRLGAYEQYF	TGTGCCAGCAGCCGGCGACTTGGGGCCTACGAGCAGTACTTC
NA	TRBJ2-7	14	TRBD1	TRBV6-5	CASKVGQAAGEQYF	TGTGCCAGCAAAGTGGGACAGGCCGCGGGGGAGCAGTACTTC
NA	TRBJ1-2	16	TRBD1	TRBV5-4	CASSSNIQGALGGYTF	TGTGCCAGCAGCTCCAATATACAGGGGGCGCTGGGTGGCTACACCTTC
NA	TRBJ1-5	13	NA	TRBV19	CASSGDSGQPQHF	TGTGCCAGTAGCGGTGACTCTGGTCAGCCCCAGCATTTT
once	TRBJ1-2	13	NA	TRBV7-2	CASSLSQGIGYTF	TGTGCCAGCAGCTTAAGCCAGGGGATTGGCTACACCTTC
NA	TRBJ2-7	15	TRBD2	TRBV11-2	CASSHLGRGGYEQYF	TGTGCCAGCAGCCACCTGGGGCGGGGGGGTTACGAGCAGTACTTC
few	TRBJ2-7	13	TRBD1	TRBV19	CASSSGQLYEQYF	TGTGCCAGTAGTTCGGGACAGCTCTACGAGCAGTACTTC
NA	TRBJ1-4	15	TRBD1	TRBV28	CASSLQGARNEKLFF	TGTGCCAGTAGCCTCCAGGGGGCCCGTAATGAAAAACTGTTTTTT
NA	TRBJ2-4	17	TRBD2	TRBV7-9	CASSLTAGGKTKNIQYF	TGTGCCAGCAGCTTAACAGCGGGAGGGAAGACCAAAAACATTCAGTACTTC
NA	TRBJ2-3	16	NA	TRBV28	CASSFEAGISTDTQYF	TGTGCCAGCAGTTTTGAGGCTGGCATCAGCACAGATACGCAGTATTTT
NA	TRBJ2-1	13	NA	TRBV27	CASSFYSYNEQFF	TGTGCCAGCAGTTTTTACAGTTACAATGAGCAGTTCTTC
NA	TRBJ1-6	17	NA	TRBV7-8	CASSADYMISYNSPLHF	TGTGCCAGCAGCGCGGACTACATGATTTCCTATAATTCACCCCTCCACTTT
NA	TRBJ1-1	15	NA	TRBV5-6	CASSRWGGRGTEAFF	TGTGCCAGCAGCCGGTGGGGGGGGCGGGGAACTGAAGCTTTCTTT
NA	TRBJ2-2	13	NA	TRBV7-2	CASSPSNTGELFF	TGTGCCAGCAGCCCCTCGAACACCGGGGAGCTGTTTTTT
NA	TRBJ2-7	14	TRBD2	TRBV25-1	CASSGLAGLGEQYF	TGTGCCAGCAGTGGACTAGCGGGACTCGGCGAGCAGTACTTC
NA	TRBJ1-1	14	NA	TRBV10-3	CAISAGNVDTEAFF	TGTGCCATCAGTGCAGGGAATGTGGACACTGAAGCTTTCTTT
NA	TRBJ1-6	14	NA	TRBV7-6	CASSLQGSQSPLHF	TGTGCCAGCAGCTTACAGGGGTCTCAGTCACCCCTCCACTTT
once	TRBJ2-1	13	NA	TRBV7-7	CASSRGGSNEQFF	TGTGCTAGCAGCAGGGGGGGTAGCAATGAGCAGTTCTTC
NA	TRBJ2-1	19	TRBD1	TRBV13	CASSSRTGPTPSSYNEQFF	TGTGCCAGCAGCTCCAGGACAGGTCCCACCCCAAGCTCCTACAATGAGCAGTTCTTC
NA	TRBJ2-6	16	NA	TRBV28	CASSPHQGRGANVLTF	TGTGCCAGCAGTCCCCACCAGGGGCGAGGGGCCAACGTCCTGACTTTC
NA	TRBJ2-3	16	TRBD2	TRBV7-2	CASSLAPAGGADTQYF	TGTGCCAGCAGCTTAGCGCCTGCGGGAGGGGCAGATACGCAGTATTTT
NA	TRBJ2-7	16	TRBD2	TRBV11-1	CASSPAGRAFGYEQYF	TGTGCCAGCAGTCCGGCTGGGAGGGCCTTTGGCTACGAGCAGTACTTC
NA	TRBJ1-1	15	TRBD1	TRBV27	CASSSRTGRDTEAFF	TGTGCCAGCAGTTCCCGGACAGGGAGAGACACTGAAGCTTTCTTT
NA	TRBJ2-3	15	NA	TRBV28	CASSSVQLTTDTQYF	TGTGCCAGCAGTTCAGTCCAGTTAACCACAGATACGCAGTATTTT
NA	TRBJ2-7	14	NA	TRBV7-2	CASSLGASSYEQYF	TGTGCCAGCAGCTTAGGGGCCTCCTCCTACGAGCAGTACTTC
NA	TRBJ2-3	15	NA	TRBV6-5	CASSYRDTGPDTQYF	TGTGCCAGCAGTTACCGGGACACGGGCCCCGATACGCAGTATTTT